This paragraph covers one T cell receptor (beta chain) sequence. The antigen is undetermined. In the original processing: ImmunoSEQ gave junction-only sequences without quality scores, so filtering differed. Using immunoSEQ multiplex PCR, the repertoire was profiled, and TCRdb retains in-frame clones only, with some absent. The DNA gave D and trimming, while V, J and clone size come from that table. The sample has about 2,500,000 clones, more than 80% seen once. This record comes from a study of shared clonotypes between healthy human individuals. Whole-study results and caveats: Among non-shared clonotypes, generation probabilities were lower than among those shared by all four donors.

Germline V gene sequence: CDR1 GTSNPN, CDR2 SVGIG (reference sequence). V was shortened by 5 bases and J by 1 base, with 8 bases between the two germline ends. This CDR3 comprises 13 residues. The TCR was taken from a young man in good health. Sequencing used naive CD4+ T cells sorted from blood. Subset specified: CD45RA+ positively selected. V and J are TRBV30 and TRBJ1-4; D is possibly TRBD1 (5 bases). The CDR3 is CAWAGKTNEKLFF. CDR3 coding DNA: TGTGCCTGGGCAGGGAAAACTAATGAAAAACTGTTTTTT.